Following are 24 T cell receptor beta chains from one sample sequenced in a study of T-cell memory formation after mild COVID-19. From the 5' RACE reads, TCRdb called clonotypes with MiXCR, one entry per CDR3 protein. This sample has about 210,000 distinct CDR3 sequences, with roughly a tenth found just once. The sequenced material came from PBMCs or a T cell subset sorted from them (not recorded which). These receptors were obtained from a man between 18 and 29 years old who had mild COVID-19 (a few samples of this study predate the infection). Cell type and time point are not known.

The V call is TRBV10-3, the J call TRBJ2-1, with D unclear. Germline V gene data show CDR1 as ENHRY and CDR2 as SYGVKD. The CDR3 covers 12 residues. V dropped 5 bases and J dropped 0 bases, with 2 bases sitting between them. The CDR3, as DNA: TGTGCCATCAGTTCCTCCTACAATGAGCAGTTCTTC. Protein sequence: CAISSSYNEQFF.

This clonotype was found a few times. This chain uses TRBV10-3 with TRBJ1-5; D possibly corresponds to TRBD1 (6 bases). This CDR3 contains 14 residues. Germline V lookup: CDR1 ENHRY, CDR2 SYGVKD. Trimming stripped 3 bases from V and 3 bases from J, with 9 bases between. DNA of the CDR3: TGTGCCATCAGTGACAGGGGTGACAATCAGCCCCAGCATTTT. Encoded protein: CAISDRGDNQPQHF.

This clonotype was recorded at least ten times. The V and J genes are TRBV7-2 and TRBJ1-1; D is ambiguous. This CDR3 is built from 13 residues. Looked up from germline, CDR1 is SGHTA and CDR2 is FQGNSA. The ends were cut back, 4 bases at V and 2 bases at J, with 8 bases in the middle. CDR3 region: CASSSNLNTEAFF. The CDR3 bases are TGTGCCAGCAGCTCAAACCTAAACACTGAAGCTTTCTTT. The full variable domain, its missing parts supplied by reference TRBV7-2 and TRBJ1-1, is GAGVSQSPSNKVTEKGKDVELRCDPISGHTALYWYRQSLGQGLEFLIYFQGNSAPDKSGLPSDRFSAERTGGSVSTLTIQRTQQEDSAVYLCASSSNLNTEAFFGQGTRLTVV.

The chain couples TRBV5-1 to TRBJ2-7; 7 positions agree with TRBD1. The CDR3 spans 14 residues. V shed 5 bases and J 0 bases; nucleotides not matched to a gene: 5. Germline V gene lookup returns CDR1 SGHRS and CDR2 YFSETQ. The CDR3 is CASRQTGTSYEQYF. CDR3 nucleotide sequence: TGCGCCAGCAGACAGACAGGGACCTCCTACGAGCAGTACTTC.

This clonotype was detected only a few times. This chain connects TRBV20-1 to TRBJ1-4; no reliable D call. Germline loops: CDR1 DFQATT, CDR2 SNEGSKA (reference sequence). The CDR3 totals 12 residues. V lost 6 bases, J lost 5 bases, and 10 bases lay in between. This CDR3 reads CSAPRRNEKLFF. The CDR3 region has the DNA TGCAGTGCCCCCCGACGGAATGAAAAACTGTTTTTT.

This clonotype was seen only a few times. V gene TRBV7-8 combines with J gene TRBJ1-4, with 7 bases that match TRBD1. Germline values: CDR1 SGHVS, CDR2 FQNEAQ. CDR3 length equals 15 residues. The J segment lost 8 bases and the V segment lost 2 bases, leaving 8 bases of the junction unmatched. The CDR3 coding sequence is TGTGCCAGCAGCTTAATTGGTGCAGGGGGGGAAAAACTGTTTTTT. Residues: CASSLIGAGGEKLFF.

In this sample, this clonotype turned up a few times. The chain links TRBV12-5 to TRBJ2-2; the D gene is possibly TRBD1 (5 bases). V was clipped by 2 bases and J by 1 base, with 8 bases between them. The CDR3 contains 15 residues. The germline V gene encodes CDR1 LGHNT and CDR2 FRNRAP. DNA for the CDR3: TGTGCTAGTGGTTTGAGGCAGGGGAACACCGGGGAGCTGTTTTTT. Translation gives CASGLRQGNTGELFF.

The V call is TRBV23-1, the J call TRBJ1-1; D might be TRBD1 (6 bases). TRBV23-1 is an ORF; its function is uncertain. Trimming stripped 2 bases from V and 9 bases from J, with 16 bases between. The CDR3 loop spans 14 amino acids. The CDR3 here is CASSQPRTGGQAFF. CDR3 sequence (DNA): TGCGCCAGCAGTCAACCACGCACCGGGGGCCAAGCTTTCTTT.

This chain connects TRBV12-3 or TRBV12-4 to TRBJ1-2; TRBD1 might be the D (5 bases). The CDR3 runs to 14 residues. Between the trimmed V and J ends, which lost 2 bases and 4 bases, there was a span of 11 bases. The CDR3: CASSLRGDGYGYTF. CDR3 coding DNA: TGTGCCAGCAGTTTACGGGGCGACGGCTATGGCTACACCTTC.

The gene calls are TRBV10-3 and TRBJ1-5; D gene unclear. Germline V gene sequence: CDR1 ENHRY, CDR2 SYGVKD. The CDR3 is made up of 14 amino acids. Trimming took 2 bases from V and 4 from J, leaving 9 bases between them. Written as DNA, the CDR3 is TGTGCCATCAGTGAGGACGACCGTAATCAGCCCCAGCATTTT. This sequence encodes CAISEDDRNQPQHF.

This clonotype occurred a few times. The chain combines TRBV7-9 with TRBJ2-6, with D possibly matching TRBD1 (5 bases). CDR1 is SEHNR and CDR2 is FQNEAQ in the germline V gene (reference sequence). The V and J ends lost 5 bases and 2 bases respectively, with 25 bases between them. The CDR3 covers 20 residues. For the CDR3, the DNA is TGTGCCAGCAGCCCGGATGCGACTCGACAGCCTATCACTGGGGCCAACGTCCTGACTTTC. Its translation is CASSPDATRQPITGANVLTF. Complete variable domain (other parts from reference TRBV7-9 and TRBJ2-6): DTGVSQNPRHKITKRGQNVTFRCDPISEHNRLYWYRQTLGQGPEFLTYFQNEAQLEKSRLLSDRFSAERPKGSFSTLEIQRTEQGDSAMYLCASSPDATRQPITGANVLTFGAGSRLTVL.

This clonotype was picked up a small number of times. The rearrangement uses TRBV7-9 and TRBJ2-2; D remains ambiguous. CDR1 SEHNR and CDR2 FQNEAQ come from the germline V gene (reference sequence). This CDR3 is 15 amino acids long. V was pared by 8 bases and J by 4 bases, with 17 bases between. CDR3 sequence: CASSLVSVSTGELFF. The CDR3, as DNA: TGTGCCAGCTCCCTCGTATCGGTCTCCACCGGGGAGCTGTTTTTT.

The chain joins TRBV7-2 to TRBJ1-1, with 10 positions matching TRBD1. Germline loops: CDR1 SGHTA, CDR2 FQGNSA. This CDR3 comprises 15 residues. The V and J ends lost 6 bases and 3 bases, in that order; junction bases with no gene match: 7. CDR3 loop: CASSQPGQGYTEAFF. The CDR3 DNA reads TGTGCCAGCAGTCAACCGGGACAGGGGTACACTGAAGCTTTCTTT.

The table lists this clonotype with a few counts. J is TRBJ2-7 and V is TRBV20-1; 9 nucleotides line up with TRBD2. CDR3 length equals 15 residues. Germline assignment: CDR1 DFQATT and CDR2 SNEGSKA (reference sequence). V lost 0 bases, J lost 4 bases, and 7 bases stayed unmatched. The CDR3 DNA sequence: TGCAGTGCTAGAGATCAGGCCAGCGGGGGGTACGAGCAGTACGTC. As protein: CSARDQASGGYEQYV.

V is TRBV20-1 and J is TRBJ2-7, with 8 bases aligning to TRBD2. V shed 4 bases, J shed 4 bases, and the junction held 12 bases outside the gene matches. This CDR3 spans 15 amino acids. CDR1 and CDR2 from the germline V gene are DFQATT and SNEGSKA (reference sequence). Here the CDR3 DNA reads TGCAGTGCTACCCCCTCACGCGGGGGGACGTACGAGCAGTACGTC. This codes for CSATPSRGGTYEQYV.

This clonotype was counted between two and nine times. The chain carries TRBV12-3 or TRBV12-4 and TRBJ2-3; tentatively, D is TRBD2 (6 bases). Trimming pared 7 bases from V and 15 bases from J, leaving 20 bases between. This CDR3 spans 12 amino acids. The CDR3 loop reads CASNPGGGSQYF. In nucleotides, the CDR3 is TGTGCCAGCAACCCCGGGGGAGGTTCTCAATATTTT.

This chain uses TRBV7-9 with TRBJ1-6; D is ambiguous. The V end was cut by 5 bases, the J end by 10 bases, with 15 bases between. CDR1 and CDR2 (germline): SEHNR, FQNEAQ (reference sequence). This CDR3 comprises 14 residues. As DNA, the CDR3 is TGTGCCAGCAGCACCGACCTGCCGTGGTCACCCCTCCACTTT. It encodes CASSTDLPWSPLHF.

The rearrangement links TRBV7-9 to TRBJ1-6, with D maybe TRBD1 (5 bases). V was pared by 8 bases and J by 5 bases, with 10 bases between. The CDR3 totals 13 residues. From germline, CDR1 is SEHNR and CDR2 FQNEAQ (reference sequence). CDR3 nucleotide sequence: TGTGCCAGCTCCCCCAGGGATAATTCACCCCTCCACTTT. Its translation is CASSPRDNSPLHF.

This chain joins TRBV7-2 and TRBJ2-1; D call uncertain. Looked up from germline, CDR1 is SGHTA and CDR2 is FQGNSA. The CDR3 covers 14 residues. Trimming took 1 base from V and 1 from J, leaving 5 bases between them. This CDR3 is CASSLEWSYNEQFF. As DNA, the CDR3 is TGTGCCAGCAGCTTAGAGTGGTCCTACAATGAGCAGTTCTTC.

This clonotype was detected a few times. The chain has TRBV7-9 and TRBJ2-1, with D maybe TRBD2 (5 bases). This CDR3 spans 14 amino acids. V was pared by 6 bases and J by 9 bases, with 18 bases between. CDR1 is SEHNR and CDR2 is FQNEAQ in the germline V gene (reference sequence). CDR3 sequence reads: CASSVEGSLAEQFF. CDR3 nucleotide sequence: TGTGCCAGCAGTGTCGAGGGATCCCTGGCTGAGCAGTTCTTC.

In its sample, this clonotype was seen a few times. The chain combines TRBV12-3 or TRBV12-4 with TRBJ2-2; possibly TRBD1 for D (7 bases). CDR3 length equals 14 residues. As DNA, the CDR3 is TGTGCGACCGTGGGAGGCAGGGGGATCGGGGAGCTGTTTTTT. Translating it yields CATVGGRGIGELFF.

Only a few counts were recorded for this clonotype. The chain couples TRBV7-2 to TRBJ2-5, with 12 bases fitting TRBD1. Germline V gene sequence: CDR1 SGHTA, CDR2 FQGNSA. V shed 5 bases, J shed 4 bases, and the junction held 5 bases outside the gene matches. CDR3 length equals 15 residues. Here the CDR3 DNA reads TGTGCCAGCAGCCGGGACAGGGGGCTCTTAGAGACCCAGTACTTC. Amino acid sequence: CASSRDRGLLETQYF.

V is TRBV6-6 and J is TRBJ2-7, with no clear D. The CDR3 length is 14 residues. Trimming took 6 bases from V and 5 from J, leaving 17 bases between them. Germline-derived CDR1 and CDR2 are MNHNY and SVGAGI (reference sequence). CDR3 protein: CASSTRPLPHEQYF. For the CDR3, the DNA is TGTGCCAGCAGCACTCGCCCCCTACCCCACGAGCAGTACTTC.

The J gene is TRBJ2-7, the V gene TRBV11-3; the D call may be TRBD1 or TRBD2 (6 bases each). Trimming removed 1 base from V and 2 bases from J, with 12 bases in between. The CDR3 extends over 15 amino acids. Germline-derived CDR1 and CDR2 are SGHNT and YENEEA. DNA of the CDR3: TGTGCCAGCAGCTTAGGAGGCCGGGGGCCCTACGAGCAGTACTTC. This sequence encodes CASSLGGRGPYEQYF.